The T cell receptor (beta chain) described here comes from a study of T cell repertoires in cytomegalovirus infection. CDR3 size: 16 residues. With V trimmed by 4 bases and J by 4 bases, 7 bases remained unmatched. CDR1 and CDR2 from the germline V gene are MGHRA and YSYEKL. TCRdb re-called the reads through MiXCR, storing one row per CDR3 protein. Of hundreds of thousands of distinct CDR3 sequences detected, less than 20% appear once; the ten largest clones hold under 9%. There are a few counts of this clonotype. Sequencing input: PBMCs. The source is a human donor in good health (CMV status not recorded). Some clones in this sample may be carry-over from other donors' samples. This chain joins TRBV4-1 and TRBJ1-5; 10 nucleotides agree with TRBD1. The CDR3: CASSPTPGQGNQPQHF. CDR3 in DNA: TGCGCCAGCAGCCCGACACCGGGACAGGGGAATCAGCCCCAGCATTTT.